Presented here are 14 T cell receptor beta chains from one specimen sequenced in a study of long-term antiretroviral therapy in people with HIV. Running of the v3.0 immunoSEQ assay took place at survey level. Sequenced by immunoSEQ multiplex PCR; TCRdb stores in-frame clones only, minus some. Among 20,000 or so clones listed, 80% to 90% were seen once. The specimen was unsorted PBMCs, collected 0.1 years before starting antiretroviral therapy. The receptor source for this set is a man younger than 35 with HIV.

This chain connects TRBV15 to TRBJ1-2; TRBD1 is a possible D gene (5 bases). Germline V lookup: CDR1 LNHNV, CDR2 YYDKDF (reference sequence). The CDR3 totals 13 residues. V gave up 5 bases and J gave up 1 base, with 8 bases separating them. CDR3 nucleotide sequence: TGTGCCACCAGCTTTGGGGGTAACTATGGCTACACCTTC. Protein product: CATSFGGNYGYTF.

To note about this clone: Other DNA sequences in this sample translate to the same CDR3. This chain links TRBV4-1 with TRBJ2-1, with D possibly being TRBD1 (6 bases). The germline V gene encodes CDR1 MGHRA and CDR2 YSYEKL. The CDR3 has 13 residues. The V end lost 4 bases, the J end lost 7 bases, and 11 bases lay between the germline ends. CDR3 sequence: CASSLQTGNEQFF. For the CDR3, the DNA is TGCGCCAGCAGCCTACAAACAGGGAATGAGCAGTTCTTC.

This clone is categorized as large (0.1 to 1%). The chain uses TRBV2 and TRBJ1-1; D gene uncertain. Germline CDR1 SNHLY, CDR2 FYNNEI. This CDR3 contains 16 residues. The ends were cut back, 2 bases at V and 1 base at J, with 14 bases in the middle. The CDR3 reads CASSEYLLQRNTEAFF. DNA of the CDR3: TGTGCCAGCAGTGAATACTTGTTACAGCGGAACACTGAAGCTTTCTTT.

The V and J genes are TRBV30 and TRBJ1-3; TRBD1 might be the D (5 bases). Trimming removed 6 bases at V and 0 bases at J, with 15 bases between. Germline-derived CDR1 and CDR2 are GTSNPN and SVGIG (reference sequence). The CDR3 consists of 15 residues. The CDR3 loop reads CACKAQVFSGNTIYF. CDR3 sequence (DNA): TGTGCCTGCAAAGCACAGGTCTTCTCTGGAAACACCATATATTTT.

The chain is built from TRBV4-1 and TRBJ2-1, with 13 bases lining up with TRBD2. This CDR3 contains 17 residues. The J segment lost 7 bases and the V segment lost 3 bases, leaving 9 bases of the junction unmatched. Germline CDR1 is MGHRA and CDR2 is YSYEKL. For the CDR3, the DNA is TGCGCCAGCAGCCAGGACAGGACTAGCGGGAGTAGGAATGAGCAGTTCTTC. As protein: CASSQDRTSGSRNEQFF.

The V gene is TRBV19, the J gene TRBJ2-7, with D perhaps TRBD2 (6 bases). Germline assignment: CDR1 LNHDA and CDR2 SQIVND (reference sequence). V lost 4 bases and J 5 bases, leaving 12 bases between the germline ends. The CDR3 consists of 13 residues. CDR3 sequence reads: CASSNSPSDEQYF. In DNA form, the CDR3 reads TGTGCCAGTAGTAATAGTCCTAGCGACGAGCAGTACTTC.

J is TRBJ1-1 and V is TRBV5-6, with 7 bases identical to TRBD1. The germline CDR1 and CDR2 sequences are SGHDT and YYEEEE. The V gene end was trimmed by 0 bases and the J gene end by 3 bases; junction bases not matched to a gene: 5. The CDR3 has 15 amino acids. The CDR3 reads CASSLGDSLYTEAFF. The CDR3 DNA follows: TGTGCCAGCAGCTTGGGGGACAGCCTCTACACTGAAGCTTTCTTT.

The chain recombines TRBV28 with TRBJ2-2, with D perhaps TRBD2 (6 bases). CDR1 and CDR2 from the germline V gene are MDHEN and SYDVKM. This CDR3 region has 17 residues. V was pared by 3 bases and J by 2 bases, with 16 bases between. CDR3 in DNA: TGTGCCAGCAGTTTTAATGATGCGGGACGTAACACCGGGGAGCTGTTTTTT. Translation: CASSFNDAGRNTGELFF. Filled out from reference TRBV28 and TRBJ2-2, the complete variable domain reads DVKVTQSSRYLVKRTGEKVFLECVQDMDHENMFWYRQDPGLGLRLIYFSYDVKMKEKGDIPEGYSVSREKKERFSLILESASTNQTSMYLCASSFNDAGRNTGELFFGEGSRLTVL.

The chain combines TRBV30 with TRBJ2-5; D may be TRBD2 (5 bases). This CDR3 has 14 residues. CDR1 is GTSNPN, CDR2 SVGIG, per germline (reference sequence). The germline V and J ends were trimmed by 0 bases and 2 bases, with 10 bases remaining between them. The CDR3 bases are TGTGCCTGGAGTGTATGGAGGCTTCAAGAGACCCAGTACTTC. This gives the protein CAWSVWRLQETQYF.

In nucleotides, the CDR3 is TGTGCCAGCAGCGGACGGCAGCGGGAGTCCTACGAGCAGTACTTC. This gives the protein CASSGRQRESYEQYF. The rearrangement uses TRBV7-2 and TRBJ2-7, with 8 nucleotides matching TRBD2. Germline-derived CDR1 and CDR2 are SGHTA and FQGNSA. V shed 5 bases and J 1 base; nucleotides not matched to a gene: 7. The CDR3 contains 15 residues.

The count of this clone is one. V is TRBV4-1 and J is TRBJ2-7; 8 bases are shared with TRBD2. Unmatched junction bases numbered 1, after V lost 8 bases and J lost 4 bases. The germline gives CDR1 MGHRA, CDR2 YSYEKL. This CDR3 is 11 amino acids long. CDR3 protein: CASRGGYEQYF. CDR3 sequence (DNA): TGCGCCAGCCGCGGGGGGTACGAGCAGTACTTC.

The V gene is TRBV5-6, the J gene TRBJ1-4; maybe TRBD1 (5 bases). CDR3 length: 16 amino acids. Trimming left V 4 bases short and J 2 bases short, with 15 bases between. The germline CDR1 and CDR2 sequences are SGHDT and YYEEEE. CDR3 coding DNA: TGTGCCAGCAGCCAAAAGCAGCAGGGCACTAATGAAAAACTGTTTTTT. Translation gives CASSQKQQGTNEKLFF.

The rearrangement uses TRBV2 and TRBJ2-5; D not resolved. The CDR3 is made up of 13 amino acids. In germline, CDR1 is SNHLY, CDR2 FYNNEI. The ends were cut back, 5 bases at V and 3 bases at J, with 10 bases in the middle. For the CDR3, the DNA is TGTGCCAGCAGTTCTGATAGAAAAGAGACCCAGTACTTC. This encodes CASSSDRKETQYF.

This clone was counted between two and nine times. The chain joins TRBV6-5 to TRBJ2-5, with 9 bases matching TRBD1. The V gene's germline CDR1 is MNHEY and CDR2 SVGAGI. Germline trimming cut 6 bases from V and 5 bases from J; bases unmatched to any gene: 10. CDR3 length: 15 amino acids. The CDR3 DNA reads as TGTGCCAGCAGCCGGACGGTCGGGACAGGGGAGACCCAGTACTTC. It encodes CASSRTVGTGETQYF.